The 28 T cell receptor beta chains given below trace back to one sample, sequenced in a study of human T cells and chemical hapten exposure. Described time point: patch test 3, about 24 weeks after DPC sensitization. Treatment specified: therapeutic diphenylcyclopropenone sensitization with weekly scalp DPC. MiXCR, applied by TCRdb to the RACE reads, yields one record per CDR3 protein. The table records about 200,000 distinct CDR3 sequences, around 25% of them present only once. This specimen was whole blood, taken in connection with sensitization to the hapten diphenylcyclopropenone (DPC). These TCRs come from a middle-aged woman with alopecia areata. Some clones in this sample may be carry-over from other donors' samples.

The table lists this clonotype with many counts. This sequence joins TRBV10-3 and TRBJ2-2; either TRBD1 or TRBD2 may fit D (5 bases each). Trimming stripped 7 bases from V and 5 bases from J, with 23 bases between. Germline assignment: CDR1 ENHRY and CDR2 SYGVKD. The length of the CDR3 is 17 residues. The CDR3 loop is CAITTGAGQTGTGELFF. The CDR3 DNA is TGTGCCATCACCACCGGGGCAGGTCAGACGGGAACCGGGGAGCTGTTTTTT.

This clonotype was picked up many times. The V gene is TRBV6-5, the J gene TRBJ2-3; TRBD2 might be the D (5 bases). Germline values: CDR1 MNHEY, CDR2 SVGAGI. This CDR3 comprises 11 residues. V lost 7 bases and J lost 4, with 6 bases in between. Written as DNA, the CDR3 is TGTGCCAGCACGAGGGCAGATACGCAGTATTTT. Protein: CASTRADTQYF.

CDR3 protein: CASSLDKPGNTIYF. CDR3 DNA: TGCGCCAGCAGCTTGGATAAGCCTGGAAACACCATATATTTT. The J gene is TRBJ1-3, the V gene TRBV5-1, with D unresolved. Trimming removed 0 bases from V and 2 bases from J, with 6 bases in between. The CDR3 is 14 residues long. Per the germline V gene, CDR1 is SGHRS and CDR2 is YFSETQ.

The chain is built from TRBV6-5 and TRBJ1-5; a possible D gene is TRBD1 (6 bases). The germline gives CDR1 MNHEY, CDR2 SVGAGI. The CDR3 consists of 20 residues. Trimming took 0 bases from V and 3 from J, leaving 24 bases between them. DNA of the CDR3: TGTGCCAGCAGTTACTCGGAGCGACAGGACCAACTCGAAAACAATCAGCCCCAGCATTTT. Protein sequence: CASSYSERQDQLENNQPQHF.

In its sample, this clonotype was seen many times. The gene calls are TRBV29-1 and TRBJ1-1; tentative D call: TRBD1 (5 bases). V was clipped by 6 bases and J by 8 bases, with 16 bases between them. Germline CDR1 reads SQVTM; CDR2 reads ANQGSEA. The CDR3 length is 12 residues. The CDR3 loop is CSVRGFEREAFF. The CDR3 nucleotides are TGCAGCGTCCGGGGGTTTGAGAGGGAAGCTTTCTTT.

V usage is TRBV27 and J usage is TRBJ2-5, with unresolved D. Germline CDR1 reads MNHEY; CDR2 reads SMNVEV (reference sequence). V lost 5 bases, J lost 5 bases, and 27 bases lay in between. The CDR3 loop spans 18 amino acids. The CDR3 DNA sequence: TGTGCCAGCAGTCCCAATCCCCCTTCCACAGTGCCCGGGGAGACCCAGTACTTC. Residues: CASSPNPPSTVPGETQYF.

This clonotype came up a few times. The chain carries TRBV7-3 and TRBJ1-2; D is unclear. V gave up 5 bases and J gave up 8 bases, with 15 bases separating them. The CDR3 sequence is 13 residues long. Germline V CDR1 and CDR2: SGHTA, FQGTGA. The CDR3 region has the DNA TGTGCCAGCAGCCTATTGGGTGGAAGGGGCTACACCTTC. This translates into CASSLLGGRGYTF.

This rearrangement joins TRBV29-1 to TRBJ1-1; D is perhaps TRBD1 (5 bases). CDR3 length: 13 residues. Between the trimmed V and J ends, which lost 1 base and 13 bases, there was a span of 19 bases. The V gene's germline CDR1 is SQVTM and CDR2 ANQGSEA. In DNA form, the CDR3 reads TGCAGCGTTGAAGGGGGGGGAGGGCAACGAGGTTTCTTT. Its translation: CSVEGGGGQRGFF.

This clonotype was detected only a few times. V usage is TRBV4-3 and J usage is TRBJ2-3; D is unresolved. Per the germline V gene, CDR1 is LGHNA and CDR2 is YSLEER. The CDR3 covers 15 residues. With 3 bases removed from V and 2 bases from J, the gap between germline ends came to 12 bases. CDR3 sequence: CASSQDLYLTDTQYF. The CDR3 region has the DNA TGCGCCAGCAGCCAGGACCTATATCTCACAGATACGCAGTATTTT.

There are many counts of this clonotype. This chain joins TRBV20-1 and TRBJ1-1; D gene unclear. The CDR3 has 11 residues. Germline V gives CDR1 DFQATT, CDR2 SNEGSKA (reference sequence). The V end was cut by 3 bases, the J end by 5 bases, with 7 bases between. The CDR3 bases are TGCAGTGCTAGGATTAATACTGAAGCTTTCTTT. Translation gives CSARINTEAFF.

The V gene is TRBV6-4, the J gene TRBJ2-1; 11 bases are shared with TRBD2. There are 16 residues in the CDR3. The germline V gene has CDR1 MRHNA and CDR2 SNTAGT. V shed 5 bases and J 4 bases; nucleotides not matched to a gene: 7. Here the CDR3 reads CASSLLAGAFYNEQFF. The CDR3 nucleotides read TGTGCCAGCAGTCTACTAGCGGGAGCCTTTTACAATGAGCAGTTCTTC.

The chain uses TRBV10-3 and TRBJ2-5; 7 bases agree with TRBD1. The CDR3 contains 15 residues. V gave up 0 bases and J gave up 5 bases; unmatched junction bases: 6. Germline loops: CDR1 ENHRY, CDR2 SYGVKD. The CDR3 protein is CAISESGRQGETQYF. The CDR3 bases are TGTGCCATCAGTGAGTCGGGGAGACAGGGTGAGACCCAGTACTTC.

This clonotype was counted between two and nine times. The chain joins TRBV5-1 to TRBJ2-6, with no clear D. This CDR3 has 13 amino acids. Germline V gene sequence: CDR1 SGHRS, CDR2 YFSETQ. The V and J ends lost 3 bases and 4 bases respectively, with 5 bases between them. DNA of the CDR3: TGCGCCAGCAGCTCTCAAGGGGCCAACGTCCTGACTTTC. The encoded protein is CASSSQGANVLTF.

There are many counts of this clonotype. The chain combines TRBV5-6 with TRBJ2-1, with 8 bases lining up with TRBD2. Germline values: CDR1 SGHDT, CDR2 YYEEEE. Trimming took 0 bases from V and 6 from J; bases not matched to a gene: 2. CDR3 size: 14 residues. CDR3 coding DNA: TGTGCCAGCAGCTTGGGACTAGCGAGCAATGAGCAGTTCTTC. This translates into CASSLGLASNEQFF.

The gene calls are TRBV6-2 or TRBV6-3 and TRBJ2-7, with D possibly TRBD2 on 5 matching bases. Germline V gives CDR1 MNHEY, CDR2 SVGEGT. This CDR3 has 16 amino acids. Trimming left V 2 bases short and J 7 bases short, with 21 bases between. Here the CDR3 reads CASSYPDWQHREEQYF. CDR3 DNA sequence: TGTGCCAGCAGTTACCCGGACTGGCAACACCGAGAGGAGCAGTACTTC.

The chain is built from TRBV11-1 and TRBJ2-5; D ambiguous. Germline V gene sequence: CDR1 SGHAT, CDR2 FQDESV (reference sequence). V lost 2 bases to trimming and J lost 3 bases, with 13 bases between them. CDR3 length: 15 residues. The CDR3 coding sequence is TGTGCCAGCAGCTTACAACTCGGCGATAAAGAGACCCAGTACTTC. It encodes CASSLQLGDKETQYF.

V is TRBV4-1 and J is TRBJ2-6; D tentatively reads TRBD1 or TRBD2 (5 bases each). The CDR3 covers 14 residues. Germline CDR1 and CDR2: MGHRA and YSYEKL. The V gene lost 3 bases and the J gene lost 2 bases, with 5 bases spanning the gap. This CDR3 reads CASSQGAGANVLTF. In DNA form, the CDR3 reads TGCGCCAGCAGCCAGGGGGCTGGGGCCAACGTCCTGACTTTC.

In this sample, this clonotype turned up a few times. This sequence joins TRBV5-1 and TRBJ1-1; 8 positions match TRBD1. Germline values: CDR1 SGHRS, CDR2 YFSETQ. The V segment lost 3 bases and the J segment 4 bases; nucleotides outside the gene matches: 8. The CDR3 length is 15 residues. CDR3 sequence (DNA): TGCGCCAGCAGCTCTCAGGGGGCCGGAAGCACTGAAGCTTTCTTT. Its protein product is CASSSQGAGSTEAFF.

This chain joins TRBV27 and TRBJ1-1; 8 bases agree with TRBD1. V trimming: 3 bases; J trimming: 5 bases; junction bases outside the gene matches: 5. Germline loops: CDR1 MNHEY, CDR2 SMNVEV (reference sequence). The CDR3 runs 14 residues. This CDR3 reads CASSLHRGETEAFF. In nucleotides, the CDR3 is TGTGCCAGCAGTTTGCACAGGGGGGAGACTGAAGCTTTCTTT.

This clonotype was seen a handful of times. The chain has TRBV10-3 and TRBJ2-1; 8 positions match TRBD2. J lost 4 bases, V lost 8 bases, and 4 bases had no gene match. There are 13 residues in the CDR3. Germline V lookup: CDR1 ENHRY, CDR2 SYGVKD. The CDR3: CAIEAGGYNEQFF. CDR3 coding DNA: TGTGCCATCGAGGCGGGGGGATACAATGAGCAGTTCTTC.

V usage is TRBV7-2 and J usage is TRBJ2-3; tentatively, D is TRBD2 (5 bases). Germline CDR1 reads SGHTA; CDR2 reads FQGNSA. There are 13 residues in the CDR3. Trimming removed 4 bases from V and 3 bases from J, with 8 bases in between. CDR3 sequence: CASSWGETDTQYF. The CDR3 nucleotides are TGTGCCAGCAGCTGGGGAGAAACAGATACGCAGTATTTT.

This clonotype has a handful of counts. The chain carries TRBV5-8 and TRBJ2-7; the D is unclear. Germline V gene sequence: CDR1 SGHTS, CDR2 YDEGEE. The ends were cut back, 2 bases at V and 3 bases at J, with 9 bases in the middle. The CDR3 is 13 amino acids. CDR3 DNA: TGTGCCAGCAGCTTTGGGTCAAACTACGAGCAGTACTTC. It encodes CASSFGSNYEQYF.

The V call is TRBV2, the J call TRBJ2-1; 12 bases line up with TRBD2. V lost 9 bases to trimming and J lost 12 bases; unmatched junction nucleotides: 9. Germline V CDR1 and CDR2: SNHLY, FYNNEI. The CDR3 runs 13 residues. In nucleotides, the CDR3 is TGTGCCAGTGGCACTAGCGGGAGGTTTATGCAGTTCTTC. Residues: CASGTSGRFMQFF.

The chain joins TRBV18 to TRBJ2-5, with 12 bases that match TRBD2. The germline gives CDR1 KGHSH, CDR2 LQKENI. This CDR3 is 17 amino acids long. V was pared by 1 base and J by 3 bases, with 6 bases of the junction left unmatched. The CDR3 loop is CASSPRASGRAEETQYF. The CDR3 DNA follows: TGTGCCAGCTCACCACGGGCTAGCGGGAGGGCCGAAGAGACCCAGTACTTC. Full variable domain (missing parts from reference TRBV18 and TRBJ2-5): NAGVMQNPRHLVRRRGQEARLRCSPMKGHSHVYWYRQLPEEGLKFMVYLQKENIIDESGMPKERFSAEFPKEGPSILRIQQVVRGDSAAYFCASSPRASGRAEETQYFGPGTRLLVL.

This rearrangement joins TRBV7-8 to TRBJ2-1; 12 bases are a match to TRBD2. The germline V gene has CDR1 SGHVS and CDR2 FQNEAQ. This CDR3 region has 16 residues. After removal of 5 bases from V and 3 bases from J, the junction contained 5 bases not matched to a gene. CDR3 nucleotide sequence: TGTGCCAGCAGCCGAAGACTAGCGGGAGACTACAATGAGCAGTTCTTC. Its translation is CASSRRLAGDYNEQFF.

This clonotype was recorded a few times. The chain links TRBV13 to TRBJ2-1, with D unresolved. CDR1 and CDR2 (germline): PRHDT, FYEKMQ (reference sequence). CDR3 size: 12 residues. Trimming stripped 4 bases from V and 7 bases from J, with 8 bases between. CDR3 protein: CASSWLPNEQFF. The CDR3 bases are TGTGCCAGCAGCTGGCTCCCGAATGAGCAGTTCTTC.

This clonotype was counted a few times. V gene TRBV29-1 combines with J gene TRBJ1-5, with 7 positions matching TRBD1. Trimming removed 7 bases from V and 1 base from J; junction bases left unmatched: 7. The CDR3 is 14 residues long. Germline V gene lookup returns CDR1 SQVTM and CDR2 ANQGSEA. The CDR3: CSDPDRRSNQPQHF. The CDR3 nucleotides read TGCAGCGACCCGGACAGGCGCAGCAATCAGCCCCAGCATTTT.

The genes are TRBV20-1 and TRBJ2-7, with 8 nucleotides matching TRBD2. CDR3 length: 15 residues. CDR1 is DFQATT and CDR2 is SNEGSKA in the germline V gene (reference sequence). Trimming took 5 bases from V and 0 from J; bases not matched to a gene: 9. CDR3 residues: CSASRGGRSSYEQYF. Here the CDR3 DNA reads TGCAGTGCTTCACGGGGCGGGAGGAGCTCCTACGAGCAGTACTTC.